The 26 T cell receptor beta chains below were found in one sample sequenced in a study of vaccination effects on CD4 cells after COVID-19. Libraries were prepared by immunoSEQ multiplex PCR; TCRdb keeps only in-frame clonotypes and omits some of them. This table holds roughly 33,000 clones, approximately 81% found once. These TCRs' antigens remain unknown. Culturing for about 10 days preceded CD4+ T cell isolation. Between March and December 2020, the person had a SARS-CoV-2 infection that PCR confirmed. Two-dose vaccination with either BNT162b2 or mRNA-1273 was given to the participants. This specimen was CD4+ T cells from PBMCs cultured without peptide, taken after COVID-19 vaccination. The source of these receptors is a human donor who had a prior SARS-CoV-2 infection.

The CDR3 here is CASSLIQGELFF. The CDR3, as DNA: TGTGCCAGCAGCTTAATACAGGGGGAGCTGTTTTTT. This chain links TRBV7-3 with TRBJ2-2, with D unclear. The length of the CDR3 is 12 residues. Germline CDR1 SGHTA, CDR2 FQGTGA. V was shortened by 1 base and J by 8 bases, with 5 bases between the two germline ends.

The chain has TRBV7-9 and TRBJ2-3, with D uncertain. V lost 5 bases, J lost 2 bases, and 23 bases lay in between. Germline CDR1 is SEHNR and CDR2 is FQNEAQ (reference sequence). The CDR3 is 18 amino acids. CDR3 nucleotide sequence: TGTGCCAGCAGCCGATTCCACCGACGGGTGGAAGACACAGATACGCAGTATTTT. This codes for CASSRFHRRVEDTDTQYF.

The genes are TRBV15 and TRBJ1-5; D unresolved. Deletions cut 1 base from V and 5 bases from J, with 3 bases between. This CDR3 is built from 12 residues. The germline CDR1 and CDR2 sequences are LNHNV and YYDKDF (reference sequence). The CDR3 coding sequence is TGTGCCACCAGCAGAGGGGATCAGCCCCAGCATTTT. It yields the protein CATSRGDQPQHF.

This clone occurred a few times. CDR3 nucleotide sequence: TGTGCCAGCAGCCCGGACAGGGTGAACACTGAAGCTTTCTTT. It translates to CASSPDRVNTEAFF. The J gene is TRBJ1-1, the V gene TRBV11-3; 8 bases fit TRBD1. With V trimmed by 5 bases and J by 0 bases, 2 bases remained unmatched. Per the germline V gene, CDR1 is SGHNT and CDR2 is YENEEA. This CDR3 has 14 amino acids.

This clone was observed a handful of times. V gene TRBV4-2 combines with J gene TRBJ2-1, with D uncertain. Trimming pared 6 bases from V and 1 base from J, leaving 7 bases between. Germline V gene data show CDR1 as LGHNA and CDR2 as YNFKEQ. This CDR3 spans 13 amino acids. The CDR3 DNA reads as TGTGCCAGCAGTGGGGATTCCTACAATGAGCAGTTCTTC. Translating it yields CASSGDSYNEQFF.

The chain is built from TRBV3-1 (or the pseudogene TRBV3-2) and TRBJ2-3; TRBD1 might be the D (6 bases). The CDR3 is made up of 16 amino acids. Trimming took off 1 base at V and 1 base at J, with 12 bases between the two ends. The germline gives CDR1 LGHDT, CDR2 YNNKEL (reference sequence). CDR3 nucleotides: TGTGCCAGCAGCCAAGTCCTAGGGGGTCGCACAGATACGCAGTATTTT. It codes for CASSQVLGGRTDTQYF.

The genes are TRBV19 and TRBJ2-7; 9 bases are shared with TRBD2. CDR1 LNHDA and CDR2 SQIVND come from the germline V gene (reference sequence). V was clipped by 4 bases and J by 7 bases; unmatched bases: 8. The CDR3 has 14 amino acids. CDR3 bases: TGTGCCAGTAGTAATGTTGCGGGAGGGTTAGAGCAGTACTTC. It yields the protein CASSNVAGGLEQYF.

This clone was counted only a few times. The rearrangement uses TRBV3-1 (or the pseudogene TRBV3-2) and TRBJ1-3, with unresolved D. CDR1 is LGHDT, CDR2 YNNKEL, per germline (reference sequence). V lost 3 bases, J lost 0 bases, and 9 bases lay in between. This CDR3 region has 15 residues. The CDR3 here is CASSQMSGSGNTIYF. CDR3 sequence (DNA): TGTGCCAGCAGCCAGATGTCAGGCTCTGGAAACACCATATATTTT.

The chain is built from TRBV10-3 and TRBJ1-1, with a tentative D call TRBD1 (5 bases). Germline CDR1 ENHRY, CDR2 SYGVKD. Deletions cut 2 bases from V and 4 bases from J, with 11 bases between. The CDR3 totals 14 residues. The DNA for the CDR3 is TGTGCCATCAGTGAGGAGGGGTTAGGCACTGAAGCTTTCTTT. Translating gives CAISEEGLGTEAFF.

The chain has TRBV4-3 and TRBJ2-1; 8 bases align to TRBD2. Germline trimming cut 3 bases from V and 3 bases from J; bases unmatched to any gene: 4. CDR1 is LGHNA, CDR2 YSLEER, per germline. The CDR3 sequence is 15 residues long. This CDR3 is CASSHGGGHYNEQFF. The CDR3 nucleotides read TGCGCCAGCAGCCACGGGGGGGGGCACTACAATGAGCAGTTCTTC.

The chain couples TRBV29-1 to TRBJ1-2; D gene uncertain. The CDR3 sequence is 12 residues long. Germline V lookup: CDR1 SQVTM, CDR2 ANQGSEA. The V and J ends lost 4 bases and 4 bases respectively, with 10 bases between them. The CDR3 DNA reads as TGCAGCGTTGGTAGCGGCTTCTATGGCTACACCTTC. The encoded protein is CSVGSGFYGYTF.

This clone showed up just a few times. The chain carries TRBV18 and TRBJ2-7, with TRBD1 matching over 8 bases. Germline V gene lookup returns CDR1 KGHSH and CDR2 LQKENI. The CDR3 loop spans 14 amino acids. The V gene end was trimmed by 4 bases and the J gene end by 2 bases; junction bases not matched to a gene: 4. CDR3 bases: TGTGCCAGCTCACTGGGACAGGCCCCCTACGAGCAGTACTTC. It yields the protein CASSLGQAPYEQYF.

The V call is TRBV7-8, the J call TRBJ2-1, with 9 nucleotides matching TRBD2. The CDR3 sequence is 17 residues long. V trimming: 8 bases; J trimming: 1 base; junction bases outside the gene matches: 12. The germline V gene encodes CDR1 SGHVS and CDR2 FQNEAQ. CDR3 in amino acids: CASSSGGGAGSYNEQFF. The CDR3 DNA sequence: TGTGCCAGCTCGTCCGGCGGGGGGGCCGGGTCCTACAATGAGCAGTTCTTC.

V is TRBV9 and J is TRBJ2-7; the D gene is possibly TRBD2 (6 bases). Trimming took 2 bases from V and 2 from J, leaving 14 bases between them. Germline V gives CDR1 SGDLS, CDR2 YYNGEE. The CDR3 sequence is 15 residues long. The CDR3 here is CASSVGGPATYEQYF. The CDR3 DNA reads TGTGCCAGCAGCGTGGGAGGACCAGCAACCTACGAGCAGTACTTC.

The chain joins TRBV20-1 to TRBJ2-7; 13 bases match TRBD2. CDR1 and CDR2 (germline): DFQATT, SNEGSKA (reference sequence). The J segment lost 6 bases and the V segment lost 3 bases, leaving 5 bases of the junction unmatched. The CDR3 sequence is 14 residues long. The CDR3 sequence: CSASRRTSGGEQYF. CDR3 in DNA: TGCAGTGCTAGTAGGAGGACTAGCGGGGGCGAGCAGTACTTC.

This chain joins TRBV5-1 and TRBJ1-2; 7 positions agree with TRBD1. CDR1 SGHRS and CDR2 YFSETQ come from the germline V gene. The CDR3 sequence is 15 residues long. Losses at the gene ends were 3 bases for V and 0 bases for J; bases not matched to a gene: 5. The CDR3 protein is CASSWGQNSNYGYTF. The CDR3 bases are TGCGCCAGCAGCTGGGGACAGAACTCTAACTATGGCTACACCTTC.

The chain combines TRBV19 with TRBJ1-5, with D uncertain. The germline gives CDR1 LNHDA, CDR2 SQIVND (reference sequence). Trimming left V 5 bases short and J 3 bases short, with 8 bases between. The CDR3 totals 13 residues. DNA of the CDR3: TGTGCCAGTAGTCCCCCATACAATCAGCCCCAGCATTTT. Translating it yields CASSPPYNQPQHF.

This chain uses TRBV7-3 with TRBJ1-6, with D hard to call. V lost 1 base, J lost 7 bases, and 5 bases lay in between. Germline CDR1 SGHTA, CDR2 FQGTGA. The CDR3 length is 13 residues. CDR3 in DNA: TGTGCCAGCAGCTTAATGGCGAATTCACCCCTCCACTTT. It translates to CASSLMANSPLHF.

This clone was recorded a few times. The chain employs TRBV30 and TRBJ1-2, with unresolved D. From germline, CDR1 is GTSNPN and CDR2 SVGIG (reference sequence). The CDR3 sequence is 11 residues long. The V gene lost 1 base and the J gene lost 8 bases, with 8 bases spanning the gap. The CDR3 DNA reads TGTGCCTGGAGTGAGTTCGGAGGCTACACCTTC. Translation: CAWSEFGGYTF.

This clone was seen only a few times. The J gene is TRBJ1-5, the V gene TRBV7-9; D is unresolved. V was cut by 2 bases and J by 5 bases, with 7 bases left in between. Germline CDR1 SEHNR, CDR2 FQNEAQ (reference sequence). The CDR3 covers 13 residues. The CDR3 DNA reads TGTGCCAGCAGCTTATTCAGCGATCAGCCCCAGCATTTT. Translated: CASSLFSDQPQHF.

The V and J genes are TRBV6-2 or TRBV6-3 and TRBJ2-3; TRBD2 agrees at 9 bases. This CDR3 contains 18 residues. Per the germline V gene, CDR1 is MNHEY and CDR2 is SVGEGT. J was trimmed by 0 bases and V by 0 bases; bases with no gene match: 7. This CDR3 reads CASSYSSRLAESTDTQYF. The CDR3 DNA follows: TGTGCCAGCAGTTACTCGAGTCGACTAGCGGAAAGCACAGATACGCAGTATTTT.

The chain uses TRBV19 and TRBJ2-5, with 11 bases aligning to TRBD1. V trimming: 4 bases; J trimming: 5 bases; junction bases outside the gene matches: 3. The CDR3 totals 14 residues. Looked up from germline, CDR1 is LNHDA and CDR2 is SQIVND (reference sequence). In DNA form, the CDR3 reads TGTGCCAGTAGTACCGGGACAGGGGGTGAGACCCAGTACTTC. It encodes CASSTGTGGETQYF.

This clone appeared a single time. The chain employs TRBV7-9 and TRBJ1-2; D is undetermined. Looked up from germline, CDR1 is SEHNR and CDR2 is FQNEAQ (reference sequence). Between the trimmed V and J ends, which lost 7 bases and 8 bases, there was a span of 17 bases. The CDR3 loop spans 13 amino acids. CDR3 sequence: CASNYYGRGGYTF. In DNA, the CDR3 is TGTGCCAGCAACTACTACGGAAGAGGGGGCTACACCTTC.

CDR3 nucleotide sequence: TGCGCCAGCAGCTTTAAAGGCGGAGGGTACGAGCAGTACTTC. Translated, it gives CASSFKGGGYEQYF. V is TRBV5-1 and J is TRBJ2-7, with D perhaps matching TRBD2 (6 bases). Germline V gene data show CDR1 as SGHRS and CDR2 as YFSETQ. The germline V and J ends were trimmed by 2 bases and 4 bases, with 13 bases remaining between them. This CDR3 region has 14 residues.

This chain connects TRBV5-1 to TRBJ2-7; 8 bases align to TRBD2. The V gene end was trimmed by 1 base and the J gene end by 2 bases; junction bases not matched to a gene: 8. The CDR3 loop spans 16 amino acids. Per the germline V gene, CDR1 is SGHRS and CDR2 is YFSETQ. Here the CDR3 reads CASSLSNAGGTYEQYF. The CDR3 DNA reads TGCGCCAGCAGCTTGAGTAATGCGGGGGGAACCTACGAGCAGTACTTC.

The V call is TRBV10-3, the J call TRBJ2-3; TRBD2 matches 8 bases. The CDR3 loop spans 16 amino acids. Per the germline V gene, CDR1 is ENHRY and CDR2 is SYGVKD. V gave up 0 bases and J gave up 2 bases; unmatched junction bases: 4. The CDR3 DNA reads TGTGCCATCAGTGAGTCGCGGGGGGCCGTCACAGATACGCAGTATTTT. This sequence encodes CAISESRGAVTDTQYF.